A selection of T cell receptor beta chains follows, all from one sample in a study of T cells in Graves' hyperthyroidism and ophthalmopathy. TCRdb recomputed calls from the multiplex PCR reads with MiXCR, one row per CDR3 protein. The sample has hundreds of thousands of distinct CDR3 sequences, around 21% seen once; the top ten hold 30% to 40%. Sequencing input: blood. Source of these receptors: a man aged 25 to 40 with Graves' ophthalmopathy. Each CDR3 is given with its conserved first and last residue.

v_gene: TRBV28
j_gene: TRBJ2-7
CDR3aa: CASSSPTGGRAYEQYF

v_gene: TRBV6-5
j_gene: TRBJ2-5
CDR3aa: CASSYSRPGVPETQYF

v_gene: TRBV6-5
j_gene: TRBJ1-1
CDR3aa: CASSYSGARVNTEAFF

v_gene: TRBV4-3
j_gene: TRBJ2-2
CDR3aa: CASSQGGQGANTGELFF

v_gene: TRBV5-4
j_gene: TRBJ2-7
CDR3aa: CASSWTSGRTPYEQYF

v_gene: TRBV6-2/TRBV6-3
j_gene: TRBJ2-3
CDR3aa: CASSYTGTSATDTQYF

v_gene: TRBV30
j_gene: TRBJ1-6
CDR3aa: CAWSVGDSNSQTLHF

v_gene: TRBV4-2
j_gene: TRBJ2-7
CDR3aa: CASSQDLTRQGSLVQYF

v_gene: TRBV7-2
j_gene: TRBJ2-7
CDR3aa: CASSLEYGYEQYF

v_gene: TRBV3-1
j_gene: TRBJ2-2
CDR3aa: CANSRGQTGNTGELFF

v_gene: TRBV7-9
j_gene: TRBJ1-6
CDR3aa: CASSLAVSADPLHF

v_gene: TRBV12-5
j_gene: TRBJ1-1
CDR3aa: CASGPSGAGTEAFF

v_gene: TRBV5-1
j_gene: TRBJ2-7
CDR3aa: CASRNIQGPSEQYF

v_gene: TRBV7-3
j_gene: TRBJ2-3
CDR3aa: CASGLSGSPTDTQYF

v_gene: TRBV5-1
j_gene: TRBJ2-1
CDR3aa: CASGTSLAGQQFF

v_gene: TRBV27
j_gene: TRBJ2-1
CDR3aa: CASSGRRVYNEQFF

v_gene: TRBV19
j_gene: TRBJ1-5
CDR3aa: CASSKLSGGYNQPQHF

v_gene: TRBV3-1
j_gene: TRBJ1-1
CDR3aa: CASSTQGLAEAFF

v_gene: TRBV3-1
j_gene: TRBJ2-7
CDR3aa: CASSQDGRDTYEQYF

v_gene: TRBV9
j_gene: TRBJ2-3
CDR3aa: CASSSDGGTDTDTQYF

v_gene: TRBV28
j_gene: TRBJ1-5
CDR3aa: CASSSSGQQSNQPQHF

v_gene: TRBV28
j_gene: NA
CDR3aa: CASRHLLEGPEDTQHF

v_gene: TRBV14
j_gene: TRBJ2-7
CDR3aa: CASSFYICSANGQVTYEQYF

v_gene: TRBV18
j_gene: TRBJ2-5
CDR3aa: CASSPPTETQYF

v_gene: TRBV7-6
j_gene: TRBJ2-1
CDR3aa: CASSLVPSVNEQFF

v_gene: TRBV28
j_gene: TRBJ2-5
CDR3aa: CASSLRDRDQETQYF

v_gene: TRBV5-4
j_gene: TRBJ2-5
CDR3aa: CASSLVLVAETQYF

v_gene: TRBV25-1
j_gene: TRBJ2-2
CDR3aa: CASSAFRGGNTGELFF

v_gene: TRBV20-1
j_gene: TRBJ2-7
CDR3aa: CSARALDGRYEQCF

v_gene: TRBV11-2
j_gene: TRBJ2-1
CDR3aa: CASSGGLAGGSHNEQFF

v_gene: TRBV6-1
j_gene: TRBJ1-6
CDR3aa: CASTPFGTGDNSPLHF

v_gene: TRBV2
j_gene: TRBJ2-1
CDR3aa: CASSDSGSGNEQFF

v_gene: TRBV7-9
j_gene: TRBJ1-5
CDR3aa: CASSLNGDSNQPQHF

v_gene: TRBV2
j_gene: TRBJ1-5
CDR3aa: CASTSGNQPQHF

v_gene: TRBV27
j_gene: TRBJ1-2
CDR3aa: CASRDRGIDGYTF

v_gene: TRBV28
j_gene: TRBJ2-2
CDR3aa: CASSLILLAGGGSATGELFF

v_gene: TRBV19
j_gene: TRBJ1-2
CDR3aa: CASTRDRYGYTF

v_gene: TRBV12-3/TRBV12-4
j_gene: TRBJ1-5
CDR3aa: CASSPVGEGNQPQHF

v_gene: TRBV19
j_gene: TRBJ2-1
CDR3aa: CASSFASNEQFF

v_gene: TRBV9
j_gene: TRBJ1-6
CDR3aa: CASSVGQHNSPLHF

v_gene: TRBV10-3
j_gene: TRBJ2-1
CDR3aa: CAIGKGANEQFF

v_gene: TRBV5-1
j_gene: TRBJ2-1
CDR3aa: CASSSGGTEQFF

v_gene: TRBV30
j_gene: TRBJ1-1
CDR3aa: CAWTQITGSEAFF

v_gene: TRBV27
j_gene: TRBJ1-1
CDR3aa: CASGLGHRTEAFF

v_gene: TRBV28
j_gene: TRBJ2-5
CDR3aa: CASSLRSGLYQETQYF

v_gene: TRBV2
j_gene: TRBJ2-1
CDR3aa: CASRGQGAREGRGNEQFF

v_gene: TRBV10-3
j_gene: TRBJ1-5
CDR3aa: CATDLGDSLSNQPQHF

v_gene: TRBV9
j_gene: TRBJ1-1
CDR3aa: CASRGSGTDTEAFF

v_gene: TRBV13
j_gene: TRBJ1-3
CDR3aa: CTSSPDRVGNTIYF

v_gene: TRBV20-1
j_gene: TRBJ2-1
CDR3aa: CSAQTSGAYYNELFF

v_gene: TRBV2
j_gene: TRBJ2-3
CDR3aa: CASSHHMSESYTDTQYF

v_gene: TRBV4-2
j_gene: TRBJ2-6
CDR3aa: CASSQETGANVLTF

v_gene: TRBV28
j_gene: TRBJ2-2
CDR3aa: CASGRRLRGIGELFF

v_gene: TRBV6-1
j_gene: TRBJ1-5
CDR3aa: CASTQSPYSNQPQHF

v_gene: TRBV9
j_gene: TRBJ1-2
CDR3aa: CASRQDGDYGYTF

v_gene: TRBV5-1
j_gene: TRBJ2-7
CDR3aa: CASSLSGTGLYEQYF

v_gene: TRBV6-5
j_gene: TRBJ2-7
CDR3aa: CASSYTGYEQYF

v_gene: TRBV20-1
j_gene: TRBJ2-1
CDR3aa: CSARISYNEQFF

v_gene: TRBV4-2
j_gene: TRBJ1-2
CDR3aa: CASSQDRLANYGYTF